The clone carrying this T cell receptor (beta chain) was observed at least ten times. The antigen remains unidentified. Patients having uncontrolled infection, another autoimmune disease, pregnancy or lactation were not included. Out of more than 8 ml of fresh peripheral blood came the PBMCs. The data derive from a study of T cells in Graves' hyperthyroidism and ophthalmopathy. Whole-study results and caveats: Clonotypes that were expanded in thyroid above 0.001 mostly appeared in blood too.

TCR beta CDR3 regions were amplified from RNA. HTBI primers drove first-round RT-PCR of the TCR CDR3. TCRdb passed the multiplex PCR reads through MiXCR, listing each CDR3 protein once. The sample holds hundreds of thousands of distinct CDR3 sequences, about 17% seen once. The V and J ends lost 2 bases and 0 bases respectively, with 11 bases between them. The CDR3 is made up of 15 amino acids. Germline loops: CDR1 SGHTA, CDR2 FQGNSA. The receptor's source is a woman between 25 and 40 years old with Graves' hyperthyroidism. This rearrangement joins TRBV7-2 to TRBJ2-7; no clear D. The sample was blood. The CDR3 region has the DNA TGTGCCAGCAGCTTAACAACCGAAAGCTCCTACGAGCAGTACTTC. Its protein is CASSLTTESSYEQYF. The full variable domain, with the rest looked up from reference TRBV7-2 and TRBJ2-7, is GAGVSQSPSNKVTEKGKDVELRCDPISGHTALYWYRQSLGQGLEFLIYFQGNSAPDKSGLPSDRFSAERTGGSVSTLTIQRTQQEDSAVYLCASSLTTESSYEQYFGPGTRLTVT.